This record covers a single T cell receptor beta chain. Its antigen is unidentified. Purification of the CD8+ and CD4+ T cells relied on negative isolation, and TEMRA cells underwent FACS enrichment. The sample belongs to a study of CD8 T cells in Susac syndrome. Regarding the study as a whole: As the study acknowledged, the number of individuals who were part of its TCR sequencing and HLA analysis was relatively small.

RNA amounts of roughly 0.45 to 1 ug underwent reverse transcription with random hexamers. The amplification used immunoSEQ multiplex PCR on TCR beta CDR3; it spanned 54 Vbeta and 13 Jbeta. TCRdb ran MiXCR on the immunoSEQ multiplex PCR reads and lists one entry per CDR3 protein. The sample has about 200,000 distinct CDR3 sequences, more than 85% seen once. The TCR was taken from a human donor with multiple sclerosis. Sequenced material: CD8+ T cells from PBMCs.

CDR3 nucleotide sequence: TGCGCCAGCAGCCTACCGACAGGAGGAAATGAGAGGGATGGCTACACCTTC. Its protein is CASSLPTGGNERDGYTF. This chain joins TRBV4-1 and TRBJ1-2; perhaps TRBD1 as D (6 bases). The CDR3 sequence is 17 residues long. The V gene lost 4 bases and the J gene lost 6 bases, with 24 bases spanning the gap. Germline-derived CDR1 and CDR2 are MGHRA and YSYEKL.